One sample yielded the 18 T cell receptor beta chains listed below, sequenced in a study of identical twins (dated by TCRdb to 2016 to 2017). The method was 5' RACE. TCRdb shows the sequencer as Illumina HiSeq 2000. In TCRdb, the public reads were trimmed at Q25 with fastp and aligned with MiXCR, with productive beta chains retained. Each entry merges the rows of one CDR3 protein and shows their most common DNA and genes. The sample yields hundreds of thousands of distinct CDR3 sequences; 15% to 20% were counted once. The top ten constitute roughly 13% of the sample. The same sample was also used in a study of T cells expressing NK-cell markers.

The sequenced sample consisted of PBMCs. The receptor set was obtained from a woman aged 18 to 35 in good health.

Only a few counts were recorded for this clonotype. This chain connects TRBV7-9 to TRBJ1-4, with D hard to call. The germline CDR1 and CDR2 sequences are SEHNR and FQNEAQ (reference sequence). CDR3 length equals 15 residues. The ends were cut back, 1 base at V and 0 bases at J, with 6 bases in the middle. The chain's CDR3 is CASSLVQSTNEKLFF. The DNA of the CDR3 is TGTGCCAGCAGCTTAGTGCAGTCAACTAATGAAAAACTGTTTTTT.

CDR3 sequence: CASSQARASENEQFF. CDR3 DNA: TGCGCCAGCAGCCAAGCAAGGGCTAGCGAGAATGAGCAGTTCTTC. The rearrangement joins TRBV4-3 to TRBJ2-1; TRBD2 is a possible D gene (6 bases). The CDR3 covers 15 residues. V lost 1 base, J lost 7 bases, and 14 bases lay in between. Germline V gene data show CDR1 as LGHNA and CDR2 as YSLEER.

This chain connects TRBV7-9 to TRBJ2-2; 8 positions agree with TRBD1. V lost 5 bases to trimming and J lost 11 bases; unmatched junction nucleotides: 10. The CDR3 contains 14 residues. Per the germline V gene, CDR1 is SEHNR and CDR2 is FQNEAQ (reference sequence). This CDR3 is CASSAGTGGVELFF. The CDR3 bases are TGTGCCAGCAGCGCGGGGACAGGAGGCGTAGAGCTGTTTTTT.

The chain carries TRBV7-9 and TRBJ2-5, with D unresolved. The CDR3 consists of 16 residues. V lost 11 bases and J lost 0, with 22 bases in between. Per the germline V gene, CDR1 is SEHNR and CDR2 is FQNEAQ (reference sequence). The CDR3 is CASGVLAAKYQETQYF. For the CDR3, the DNA is TGTGCCTCCGGCGTCCTGGCAGCGAAGTACCAAGAGACCCAGTACTTC.

This chain links TRBV9 with TRBJ1-1, with 9 bases aligning to TRBD1. The CDR3 has 15 residues. The junction had 6 bases not matched to a gene; V was cut back by 3 bases and J by 3 bases. CDR1 SGDLS and CDR2 YYNGEE come from the germline V gene. CDR3 nucleotides: TGTGCCAGCAGCGCCGGGACAGGGTGGGACACTGAAGCTTTCTTT. It yields the protein CASSAGTGWDTEAFF. The variable domain in full, with the rest retrieved from reference TRBV9 and TRBJ1-1, is DSGVTQTPKHLITATGQRVTLRCSPRSGDLSVYWYQQSLDQGLQFLIQYYNGEERAKGNILERFSAQQFPDLHSELNLSSLELGDSALYFCASSAGTGWDTEAFFGQGTRLTVV.

The genes are TRBV11-2 and TRBJ2-2; 8 bases line up with TRBD1. In germline, CDR1 is SGHAT, CDR2 FQNNGV. The CDR3 sequence is 15 residues long. The ends lost 6 bases at V and 4 bases at J; junction bases unmatched: 7. The CDR3 DNA reads as TGTGCCAGCAGACTTGGACAGGGCGGCACCGGGGAGCTGTTTTTT. This gives the protein CASRLGQGGTGELFF.

V gene TRBV20-1 combines with J gene TRBJ2-1; D uncertain. Germline lookup yields CDR1 DFQATT and CDR2 SNEGSKA (reference sequence). This CDR3 spans 16 amino acids. V was clipped by 3 bases and J by 0 bases, with 15 bases between them. The CDR3 region has the DNA TGCAGTGCTAGGCCCCCCCGGAGCGCCTCCTACAATGAGCAGTTCTTC. Protein: CSARPPRSASYNEQFF.

The CDR3: CASRSRQGLGETQYF. CDR3 nucleotide sequence: TGTGCCAGCAGAAGCCGACAGGGGCTCGGAGAGACCCAGTACTTC. The chain joins TRBV27 to TRBJ2-5, with TRBD1 identical over 8 bases. V lost 6 bases, J lost 4 bases, and 10 bases stayed unmatched. Looked up from germline, CDR1 is MNHEY and CDR2 is SMNVEV (reference sequence). CDR3 length: 15 amino acids.

CDR3 nucleotide sequence: TGTGCCAGCAGTTACGTGGGACAGGGCCGGTGGCATGAGCAGTTCTTC. Translating it yields CASSYVGQGRWHEQFF. The rearrangement joins TRBV6-5 to TRBJ2-1; TRBD1 aligns across 9 bases. From germline, CDR1 is MNHEY and CDR2 SVGAGI. The CDR3 sequence is 16 residues long. With 2 bases clipped from V and 8 bases from J, the junction kept 10 bases outside the gene matches.

The CDR3 loop is CASSWGQGDTQYF. CDR3 nucleotide sequence: TGCGCCAGCAGCTGGGGACAGGGCGATACGCAGTATTTT. The chain recombines TRBV5-1 with TRBJ2-3; 9 bases map to TRBD1. The CDR3 consists of 13 residues. Germline loops: CDR1 SGHRS, CDR2 YFSETQ. The trim removed 3 bases at V and 6 bases at J, leaving 2 bases unmatched.

The chain employs TRBV7-9 and TRBJ2-1; D gene ambiguous. The V end lost 5 bases, the J end lost 3 bases, and 14 bases lay between the germline ends. Germline CDR1 and CDR2: SEHNR and FQNEAQ (reference sequence). The CDR3 sequence is 15 residues long. The CDR3 region is CASSVGGVIYNEQFF. The CDR3, as DNA: TGTGCCAGCAGCGTGGGTGGGGTCATCTACAATGAGCAGTTCTTC.

This clonotype appeared a few times. This rearrangement joins TRBV11-3 to TRBJ2-7; unclear D gene. Germline V lookup: CDR1 SGHNT, CDR2 YENEEA. CDR3 size: 15 residues. V lost 1 base to trimming and J lost 0 bases, with 10 bases between them. The CDR3 reads CASSLGAFTSYEQYF. As DNA, the CDR3 is TGTGCCAGCAGCTTAGGGGCGTTCACCTCCTACGAGCAGTACTTC.

This clonotype was counted only a few times. Here the CDR3 DNA reads TGCAGTGCTCGCAGGGGACCTGAGCAGTTCTTC. This translates into CSARRGPEQFF. The V gene is TRBV20-1, the J gene TRBJ2-1, with D possibly TRBD1 on 6 matching bases. Per the germline V gene, CDR1 is DFQATT and CDR2 is SNEGSKA (reference sequence). Trimming stripped 5 bases from V and 9 bases from J, with 11 bases between. This CDR3 comprises 11 residues.

The CDR3 sequence: CASSWGVSSGSGEQFF. Here the CDR3 DNA reads TGTGCCAGCAGCTGGGGGGTGTCTAGCGGGAGTGGGGAGCAGTTCTTC. This chain connects TRBV5-6 to TRBJ2-1; TRBD2 aligns across 10 bases. CDR1 is SGHDT and CDR2 is YYEEEE in the germline V gene. The CDR3 runs to 16 residues. V lost 3 bases to trimming and J lost 10 bases; unmatched junction nucleotides: 13. Complete variable domain (other parts from reference TRBV5-6 and TRBJ2-1): DAGVTQSPTHLIKTRGQQVTLRCSPKSGHDTVSWYQQALGQGPQFIFQYYEEEERQRGNFPDRFSGHQFPNYSSELNVNALLLGDSALYLCASSWGVSSGSGEQFFGPGTRLTVL.

This clonotype was seen only a few times. The chain uses TRBV7-8 and TRBJ2-1; 11 bases fit TRBD2. The ends lost 7 bases at V and 0 bases at J; junction bases unmatched: 2. The CDR3 sequence is 15 residues long. CDR1 SGHVS and CDR2 FQNEAQ come from the germline V gene. The CDR3 protein is CASTTSGSSYNEQFF. The CDR3 DNA is TGTGCCAGCACTACTAGCGGGAGCTCCTACAATGAGCAGTTCTTC.

In this sample, this clonotype turned up a few times. This sequence joins TRBV5-1 and TRBJ2-1, with D tentatively TRBD2 (6 bases). The CDR3 is 16 amino acids. Germline V gene lookup returns CDR1 SGHRS and CDR2 YFSETQ. V was cut by 3 bases and J by 4 bases, with 17 bases left in between. The CDR3 is CASSSAGGSRYNEQFF. The CDR3 DNA is TGCGCCAGCAGCTCAGCTGGGGGGAGTAGGTACAATGAGCAGTTCTTC.

This sequence joins TRBV14 and TRBJ2-1; no definite D call. Trimming pared 0 bases from V and 7 bases from J, leaving 13 bases between. Germline lookup yields CDR1 SGHDN and CDR2 FVKESK. The CDR3 spans 15 residues. Here the CDR3 reads CASSQESAVGNEQFF. The CDR3, as DNA: TGTGCCAGCAGCCAAGAGTCGGCGGTAGGAAATGAGCAGTTCTTC.

This clonotype turned up a few times. The genes are TRBV7-2 and TRBJ2-2; TRBD2 matches at 12 bases. J was trimmed by 4 bases and V by 6 bases; bases with no gene match: 3. This CDR3 region has 15 residues. CDR1 and CDR2 from the germline V gene are SGHTA and FQGNSA. CDR3 coding DNA: TGTGCCAGCAGGCCTAGCGGGAGGGCCACCGGGGAGCTGTTTTTT. Translated: CASRPSGRATGELFF.